This T cell receptor (beta chain) originates from a study of T-cell reconstitution after alpha-beta-depleted transplantation in children. Trimming at V came to 4 bases and at J to 6 bases, leaving 14 bases not matched to a gene. In germline, CDR1 is SEHNR, CDR2 FQNEAQ (reference sequence). There are 16 residues in the CDR3. The library targeted TCRbeta and was prepared with unique molecular identifiers. TCRdb processed the PCR reads anew with MiXCR; each CDR3 protein has one entry. The sample shows approximately 490,000 distinct CDR3 sequences, approximately 10% of them seen only once. This clonotype was counted at least ten times.

The sequences come from PBMCs, collected before TCRalphabeta/CD19-depleted stem cell transplant. The receptor comes from a child aged 2-15 years with inherited bone marrow failure, due to receive a stem cell transplant. The chain combines TRBV7-9 with TRBJ1-2; 7 bases match TRBD1. For the CDR3, the DNA is TGTGCCAGCAGCTCGGACAGGCCCTTACTATTGGATGGCTACACCTTC. Amino acid sequence: CASSSDRPLLLDGYTF.